This entry lists 18 T cell receptor beta chains sequenced from one sample in a study of cytomegalovirus exposure and HLA in healthy donors. The primer mix had 60 Vbeta and 13 Jbeta primers. Sequencing used immunoSEQ multiplex PCR; TCRdb keeps in-frame clones, though not all of them. The sample has about 120,000 clones, around 74% seen once. The sample taken for sequencing was PBMCs. These receptor sequences come from a woman younger than 30 in good health and CMV-seronegative.

The chain has TRBV9 and TRBJ1-4, with 7 bases that match TRBD1. Unmatched junction bases numbered 7, after V lost 4 bases and J lost 7 bases. In germline, CDR1 is SGDLS, CDR2 YYNGEE. This CDR3 is built from 14 residues. The CDR3 DNA sequence: TGTGCCAGCAGCTTGCAGGGGGGAAGTGAAAAACTGTTTTTT. Amino acid sequence: CASSLQGGSEKLFF.

This clone was observed a handful of times. CDR3 sequence: CASSLAVLAGEQYF. CDR3 sequence (DNA): TGTGCCAGCAGCTTAGCGGTACTAGCGGGTGAGCAGTACTTC. V and J are TRBV7-2 and TRBJ2-7; 9 bases match TRBD2. The V gene's germline CDR1 is SGHTA and CDR2 FQGNSA. Trimming cost V 0 bases and J 7 bases; bases outside gene matches: 4. This CDR3 comprises 14 residues.

The chain carries TRBV14 and TRBJ2-7, with 8 bases aligning to TRBD1. CDR1 is SGHDN, CDR2 FVKESK, per germline. J gave up 5 bases and V 1 base, and 7 bases lay outside the gene matches. The length of the CDR3 is 15 residues. CDR3 DNA: TGTGCCAGCAGCCAAGTGGACAGGGCATGGCACGAGCAGTACTTC. Translated: CASSQVDRAWHEQYF. The full variable domain, in which reference TRBV14 and TRBJ2-7 provide the parts outside the CDR3, is EAGVTQFPSHSVIEKGQTVTLRCDPISGHDNLYWYRRVMGKEIKFLLHFVKESKQDESGMPNNRFLAERTGGTYSTLKVQPAELEDSGVYFCASSQVDRAWHEQYFGPGTRLTVT.

The chain uses TRBV7-9 and TRBJ2-7, with 11 nucleotides matching TRBD1. The CDR3 is made up of 15 amino acids. CDR1 and CDR2 (germline): SEHNR, FQNEAQ (reference sequence). Germline trimming cut 5 bases from V and 1 base from J; bases unmatched to any gene: 4. The CDR3 sequence: CASSMGQGVSYEQYF. In DNA, the CDR3 is TGTGCCAGCAGCATGGGACAGGGGGTTTCCTACGAGCAGTACTTC. Filled out from reference TRBV7-9 and TRBJ2-7, the complete variable domain reads DTGVSQNPRHKITKRGQNVTFRCDPISEHNRLYWYRQTLGQGPEFLTYFQNEAQLEKSRLLSDRFSAERPKGSFSTLEIQRTEQGDSAMYLCASSMGQGVSYEQYFGPGTRLTVT.

With regard to this clone: An end of the junction differs from the germline gene, which may be a read error. The V and J genes are TRBV30 and TRBJ2-6, with TRBD1 identical over 8 bases. Germline V gene lookup returns CDR1 GTSNPN and CDR2 SVGIG (reference sequence). This CDR3 is built from 18 residues. The CDR3 is CAWSVLTGEYSRANVLTF. In nucleotides, the CDR3 is TGTGCCTGGAGTGTACTGACAGGGGAGTACTCTAGGGCCAACGTCCTGACTTTC. Variable domain in full (rest from reference TRBV30 and TRBJ2-6): SQTIHQWPATLVQPVGSPLSLECTVEGTSNPNLYWYRQAAGRGLQLLFYSVGIGQISSEVPQNLSASRPQDRQFILSSKKLLLSDSGFYLCAWSVLTGEYSRANVLTFGAGSRLTVL.

The chain has TRBV28 and TRBJ2-5; tentatively, D is TRBD2 (6 bases). This CDR3 is 16 amino acids long. Germline V lookup: CDR1 MDHEN, CDR2 SYDVKM. Trimming cost V 5 bases and J 5 bases, with 21 bases left between them. CDR3 nucleotide sequence: TGTGCCAGCAGTCGGGGGTTGGGAGTGGGGACGGAGACCCAGTACTTC. Residues: CASSRGLGVGTETQYF.

The chain employs TRBV5-6 and TRBJ1-1; D gene ambiguous. Germline lookup yields CDR1 SGHDT and CDR2 YYEEEE. Between the trimmed V and J ends, which lost 0 bases and 5 bases, there was a span of 11 bases. This CDR3 has 14 residues. This CDR3 is CASSLELGGTEAFF. The DNA of the CDR3 is TGTGCCAGCAGCTTGGAACTGGGAGGGACTGAAGCTTTCTTT.

This chain joins TRBV9 and TRBJ1-2, with D unclear. The length of the CDR3 is 15 residues. Per germline, CDR1 SGDLS and CDR2 YYNGEE. With 4 bases removed from V and 5 bases from J, the gap between germline ends came to 18 bases. The CDR3 reads CASSLSHSGEYGYTF. The DNA of the CDR3 is TGTGCCAGCAGCCTATCCCACTCGGGAGAATATGGCTACACCTTC. Variable domain in full (rest from reference TRBV9 and TRBJ1-2): DSGVTQTPKHLITATGQRVTLRCSPRSGDLSVYWYQQSLDQGLQFLIQYYNGEERAKGNILERFSAQQFPDLHSELNLSSLELGDSALYFCASSLSHSGEYGYTFGSGTRLTVV.

This chain connects TRBV4-1 to TRBJ1-2, with D unresolved. Trimming removed 1 base from V and 1 base from J, with 19 bases in between. The germline V gene encodes CDR1 MGHRA and CDR2 YSYEKL. This CDR3 contains 18 residues. The CDR3 DNA follows: TGCGCCAGCAGCCAAGCGGCGGGAAGAGGGCTGCTTAACTATGGCTACACCTTC. Residues: CASSQAAGRGLLNYGYTF.

The rearrangement uses TRBV5-6 and TRBJ2-7; 8 nucleotides line up with TRBD1. This CDR3 has 14 amino acids. Per germline, CDR1 SGHDT and CDR2 YYEEEE. The V gene end was trimmed by 3 bases and the J gene end by 2 bases; junction bases not matched to a gene: 4. Here the CDR3 reads CASSYGTGTYEQYF. The CDR3 DNA reads TGTGCCAGCAGCTATGGGACAGGAACCTACGAGCAGTACTTC. Together with reference TRBV5-6 and TRBJ2-7, the CDR3 gives the full variable domain: DAGVTQSPTHLIKTRGQQVTLRCSPKSGHDTVSWYQQALGQGPQFIFQYYEEEERQRGNFPDRFSGHQFPNYSSELNVNALLLGDSALYLCASSYGTGTYEQYFGPGTRLTVT.

The CDR3, as DNA: TGTGCCTGGGGAACAGGGGGCGGGGAGCTGTTTTTT. Amino acids: CAWGTGGGELFF. V and J are TRBV30 and TRBJ2-2; TRBD1 matches 8 bases. Per germline, CDR1 GTSNPN and CDR2 SVGIG (reference sequence). Unmatched junction bases numbered 3, after V lost 5 bases and J lost 7 bases. The CDR3 is made up of 12 amino acids.

V and J are TRBV5-1 and TRBJ1-1; the match to TRBD1 covers 8 bases. Germline trimming cut 5 bases from V and 2 bases from J; bases unmatched to any gene: 8. The CDR3 covers 15 residues. Per germline, CDR1 SGHRS and CDR2 YFSETQ. Written as DNA, the CDR3 is TGCGCCAGCAGGTCCGGGACAGGACTAAACACTGAAGCTTTCTTT. It yields the protein CASRSGTGLNTEAFF.

A word on this clone: The germline gene is not matched at one end of the junction; a read error may be the cause. This rearrangement joins TRBV19 to TRBJ2-3; 11 nucleotides line up with TRBD2. Germline CDR1 LNHDA, CDR2 SQIVND (reference sequence). The CDR3 consists of 12 residues. In nucleotides, the CDR3 is TGTGCCAGTAGTTCACCGGGACTAGCGGTCGATTTT. Amino acid sequence: CASSSPGLAVDF.

The chain couples TRBV6-1 to TRBJ1-1; TRBD1 aligns across 9 bases. Germline values: CDR1 MNHNS, CDR2 SASEGT. The CDR3 covers 15 residues. Unmatched junction bases numbered 6, after V lost 2 bases and J lost 5 bases. Here the CDR3 DNA reads TGTGCCAGCAGTGAATCACAGGGGGCTCGAACTGAAGCTTTCTTT. Residues: CASSESQGARTEAFF.

Concerning this clone itself: The conserved closing phenylalanine or tryptophan is absent in this CDR3, likely reflecting a read error. V usage is TRBV6-5 and J usage is TRBJ1-2; TRBD1 aligns across 9 bases. This CDR3 is built from 14 residues. Germline V gene lookup returns CDR1 MNHEY and CDR2 SVGAGI. J was trimmed by 8 bases and V by 5 bases; bases with no gene match: 9. The CDR3 DNA is TGTGCCAGCAGTCGCCCGACAGGGGGTTCCGGCTACACCGTC. Encoded protein: CASSRPTGGSGYTV.

The chain couples TRBV5-4 to TRBJ1-2; D might be TRBD1 (5 bases). Germline V gene lookup returns CDR1 SGHNT and CDR2 YYREEE (reference sequence). V lost 6 bases to trimming and J lost 0 bases, with 18 bases between them. The CDR3 loop spans 16 amino acids. CDR3 sequence (DNA): TGTGCCAGCACCGTTGCCGGGACTCAAGCTAACTATGGCTACACCTTC. Amino acids: CASTVAGTQANYGYTF.

V gene TRBV30 combines with J gene TRBJ2-2; 9 bases map to TRBD1. This CDR3 contains 13 residues. Germline CDR1 reads GTSNPN; CDR2 reads SVGIG (reference sequence). The ends lost 8 bases at V and 14 bases at J; junction bases unmatched: 15. CDR3 DNA sequence: TGTGCCACCCGTTGGGACAGGGCGAGTGAACTGTTTTTT. Translating it yields CATRWDRASELFF. The full variable domain, its missing parts supplied by reference TRBV30 and TRBJ2-2, is SQTIHQWPATLVQPVGSPLSLECTVEGTSNPNLYWYRQAAGRGLQLLFYSVGIGQISSEVPQNLSASRPQDRQFILSSKKLLLSDSGFYLCATRWDRASELFFGEGSRLTVL.

About this clone itself: A read error may account for a junction end that differs from germline. The chain recombines TRBV7-7 with TRBJ2-5; TRBD2 is a possible D gene (5 bases). The V gene's germline CDR1 is SSHAT and CDR2 FNYEAQ (reference sequence). The CDR3 has 15 amino acids. In DNA form, the CDR3 reads TGTGCTAGCAGCTTAGCGCACGCTAGCTACGAGACCCAGTACTTC. This encodes CASSLAHASYETQYF.